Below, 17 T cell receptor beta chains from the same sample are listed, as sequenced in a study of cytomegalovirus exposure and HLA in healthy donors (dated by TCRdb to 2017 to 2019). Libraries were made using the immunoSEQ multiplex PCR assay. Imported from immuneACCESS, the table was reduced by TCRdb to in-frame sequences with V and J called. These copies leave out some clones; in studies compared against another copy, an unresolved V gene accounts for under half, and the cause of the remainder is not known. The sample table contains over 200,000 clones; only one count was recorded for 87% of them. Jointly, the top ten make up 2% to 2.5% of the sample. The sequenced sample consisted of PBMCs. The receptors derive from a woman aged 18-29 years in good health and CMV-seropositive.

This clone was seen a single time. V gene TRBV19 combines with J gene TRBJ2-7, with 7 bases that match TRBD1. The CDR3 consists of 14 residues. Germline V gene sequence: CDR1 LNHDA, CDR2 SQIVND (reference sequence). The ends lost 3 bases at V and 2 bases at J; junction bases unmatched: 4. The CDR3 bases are TGTGCCAGTAGTATCCCAGGGGGACCCTACGAGCAGTACTTC. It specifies CASSIPGGPYEQYF.

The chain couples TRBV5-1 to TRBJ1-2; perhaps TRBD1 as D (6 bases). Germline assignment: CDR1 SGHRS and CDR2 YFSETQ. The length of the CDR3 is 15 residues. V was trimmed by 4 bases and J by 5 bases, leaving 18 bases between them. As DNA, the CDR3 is TGCGCCAGCAGCCCAACCACAGGGTCGGGATATGGCTACACCTTC. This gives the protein CASSPTTGSGYGYTF.

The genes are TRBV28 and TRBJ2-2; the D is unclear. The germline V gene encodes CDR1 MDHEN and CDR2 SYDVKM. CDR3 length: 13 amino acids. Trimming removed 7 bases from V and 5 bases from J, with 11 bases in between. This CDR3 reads CASMSGRTGELFF. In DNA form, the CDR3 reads TGTGCCAGCATGTCAGGCAGAACCGGGGAGCTGTTTTTT.

As DNA, the CDR3 is TGTGCCAGCTCACTTCAGGCCGGGAACCTGGCCACAGATACGCAGTATTTT. Translated, it gives CASSLQAGNLATDTQYF. V and J are TRBV18 and TRBJ2-3, with D possibly TRBD2 on 5 matching bases. V dropped 4 bases and J dropped 2 bases, with 19 bases sitting between them. CDR1 and CDR2 from the germline V gene are KGHSH and LQKENI. The CDR3 has 17 residues.

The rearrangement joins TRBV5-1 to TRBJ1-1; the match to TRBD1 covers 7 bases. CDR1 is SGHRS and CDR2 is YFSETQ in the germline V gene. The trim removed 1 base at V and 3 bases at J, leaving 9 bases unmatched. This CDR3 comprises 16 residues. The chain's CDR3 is CASSLFGQATYTEAFF. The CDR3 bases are TGCGCCAGCAGCTTGTTTGGACAGGCCACTTACACTGAAGCTTTCTTT.

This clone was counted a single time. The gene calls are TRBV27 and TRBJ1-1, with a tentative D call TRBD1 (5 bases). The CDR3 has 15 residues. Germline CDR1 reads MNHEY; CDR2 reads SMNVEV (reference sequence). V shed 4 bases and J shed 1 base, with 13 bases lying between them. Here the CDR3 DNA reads TGTGCCAGCAGTTGGGGCAGGACAAGGAACACTGAAGCTTTCTTT. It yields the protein CASSWGRTRNTEAFF.

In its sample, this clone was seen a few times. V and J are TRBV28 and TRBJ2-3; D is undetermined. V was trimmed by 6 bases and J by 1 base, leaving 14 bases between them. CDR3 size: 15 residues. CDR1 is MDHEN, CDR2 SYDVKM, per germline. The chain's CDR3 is CASRLTYTRTDTQYF. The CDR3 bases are TGTGCCAGCAGATTGACATACACTCGCACAGATACGCAGTATTTT.

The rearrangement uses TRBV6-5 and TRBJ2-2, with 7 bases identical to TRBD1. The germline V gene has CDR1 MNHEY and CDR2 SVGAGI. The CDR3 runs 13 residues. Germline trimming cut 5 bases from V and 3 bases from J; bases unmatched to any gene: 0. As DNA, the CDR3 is TGTGCCAGCAGTGACAGGGACACCGGGGAGCTGTTTTTT. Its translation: CASSDRDTGELFF.

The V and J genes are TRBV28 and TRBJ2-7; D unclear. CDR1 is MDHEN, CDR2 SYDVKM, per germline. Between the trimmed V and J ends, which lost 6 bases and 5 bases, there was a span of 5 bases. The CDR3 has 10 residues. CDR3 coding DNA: TGTGCCAGCAGCGACAACGAGCAGTACTTC. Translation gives CASSDNEQYF. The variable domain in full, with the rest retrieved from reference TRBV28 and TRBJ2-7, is DVKVTQSSRYLVKRTGEKVFLECVQDMDHENMFWYRQDPGLGLRLIYFSYDVKMKEKGDIPEGYSVSREKKERFSLILESASTNQTSMYLCASSDNEQYFGPGTRLTVT.

This CDR3 is CASRHPTGNTEAFF. As DNA, the CDR3 is TGTGCCAGCAGACACCCCACAGGGAACACTGAAGCTTTCTTT. The V and J genes are TRBV2 and TRBJ1-1; TRBD1 is a possible D gene (5 bases). V was clipped by 6 bases and J by 1 base, with 12 bases between them. The CDR3 spans 14 residues. Germline CDR1 SNHLY, CDR2 FYNNEI.

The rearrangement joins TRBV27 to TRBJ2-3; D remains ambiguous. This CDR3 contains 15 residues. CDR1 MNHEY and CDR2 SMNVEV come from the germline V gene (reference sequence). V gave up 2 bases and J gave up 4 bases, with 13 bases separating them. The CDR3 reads CASSLNSLLPDTQYF. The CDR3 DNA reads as TGTGCCAGCAGTTTAAACAGCCTGCTCCCAGATACGCAGTATTTT.

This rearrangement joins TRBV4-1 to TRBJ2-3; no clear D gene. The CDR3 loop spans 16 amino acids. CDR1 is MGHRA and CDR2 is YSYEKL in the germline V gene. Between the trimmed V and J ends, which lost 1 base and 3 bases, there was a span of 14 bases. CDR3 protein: CASSQVAEKRTDTQYF. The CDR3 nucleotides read TGCGCCAGCAGCCAAGTGGCGGAGAAACGTACAGATACGCAGTATTTT.

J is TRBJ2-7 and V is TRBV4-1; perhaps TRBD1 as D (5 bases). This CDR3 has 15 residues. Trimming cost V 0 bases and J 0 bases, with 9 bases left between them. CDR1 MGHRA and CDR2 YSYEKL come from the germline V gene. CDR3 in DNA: TGCGCCAGCAGCCAAGATAGGGGCGGCTCCTACGAGCAGTACTTC. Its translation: CASSQDRGGSYEQYF.

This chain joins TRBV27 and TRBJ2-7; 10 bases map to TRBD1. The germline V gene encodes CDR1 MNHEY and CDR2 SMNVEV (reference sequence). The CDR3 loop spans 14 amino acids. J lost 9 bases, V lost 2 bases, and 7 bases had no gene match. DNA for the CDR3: TGTGCCAGCAGTTTAATAGGGACAGGGGTGGGGCAGTACTTC. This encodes CASSLIGTGVGQYF.

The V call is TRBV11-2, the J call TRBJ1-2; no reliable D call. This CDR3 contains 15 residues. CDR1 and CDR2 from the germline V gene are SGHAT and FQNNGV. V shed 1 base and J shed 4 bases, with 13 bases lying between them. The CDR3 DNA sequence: TGTGCCAGCAGCTTAGGTACAACAAGTTTCTATGGCTACACCTTC. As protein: CASSLGTTSFYGYTF.

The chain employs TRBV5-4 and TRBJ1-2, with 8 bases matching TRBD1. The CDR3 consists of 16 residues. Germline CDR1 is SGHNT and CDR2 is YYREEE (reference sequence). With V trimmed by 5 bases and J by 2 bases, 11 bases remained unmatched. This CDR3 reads CASRRTGSGSNYGYTF. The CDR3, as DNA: TGTGCCAGCAGGCGGACAGGGTCGGGGTCCAACTATGGCTACACCTTC.

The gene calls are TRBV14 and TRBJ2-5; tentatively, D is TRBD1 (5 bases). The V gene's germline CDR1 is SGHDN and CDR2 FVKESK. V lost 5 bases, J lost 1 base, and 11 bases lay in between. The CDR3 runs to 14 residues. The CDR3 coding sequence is TGTGCCAGCAGCGCGCAGGGATTCCAAGAGACCCAGTACTTC. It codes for CASSAQGFQETQYF.